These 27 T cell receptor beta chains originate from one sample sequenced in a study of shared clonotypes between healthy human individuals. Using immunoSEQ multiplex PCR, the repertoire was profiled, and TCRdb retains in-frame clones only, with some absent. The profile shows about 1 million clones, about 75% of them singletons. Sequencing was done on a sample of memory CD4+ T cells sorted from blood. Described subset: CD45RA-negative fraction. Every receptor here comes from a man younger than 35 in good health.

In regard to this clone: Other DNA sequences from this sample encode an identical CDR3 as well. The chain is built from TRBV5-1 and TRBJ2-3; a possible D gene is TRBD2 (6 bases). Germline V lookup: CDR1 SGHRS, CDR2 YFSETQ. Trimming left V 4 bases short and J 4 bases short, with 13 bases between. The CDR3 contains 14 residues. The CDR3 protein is CASSLGGSADTQYF. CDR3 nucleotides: TGCGCCAGCAGCCTCGGGGGATCGGCAGATACGCAGTATTTT.

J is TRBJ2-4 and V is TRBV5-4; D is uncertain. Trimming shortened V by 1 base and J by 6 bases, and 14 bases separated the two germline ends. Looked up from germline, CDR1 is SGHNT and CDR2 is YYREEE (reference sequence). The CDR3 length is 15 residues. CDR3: CASSLRAASGNIQYF. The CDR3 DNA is TGTGCCAGCAGCTTGCGTGCGGCGTCAGGAAACATTCAGTACTTC.

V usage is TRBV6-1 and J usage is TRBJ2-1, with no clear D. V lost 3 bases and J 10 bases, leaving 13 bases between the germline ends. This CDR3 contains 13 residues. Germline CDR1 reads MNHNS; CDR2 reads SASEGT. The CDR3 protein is CASSENGKLEQFF. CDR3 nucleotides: TGTGCCAGCAGTGAGAATGGGAAACTCGAGCAGTTCTTC.

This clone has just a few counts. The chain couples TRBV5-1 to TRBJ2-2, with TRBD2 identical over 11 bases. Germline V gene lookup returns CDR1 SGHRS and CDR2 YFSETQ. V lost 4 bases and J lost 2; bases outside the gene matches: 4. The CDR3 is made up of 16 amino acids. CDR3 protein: CASSTSGGSNTGELFF. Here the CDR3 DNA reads TGCGCCAGCAGCACTAGCGGGGGATCAAACACCGGGGAGCTGTTTTTT.

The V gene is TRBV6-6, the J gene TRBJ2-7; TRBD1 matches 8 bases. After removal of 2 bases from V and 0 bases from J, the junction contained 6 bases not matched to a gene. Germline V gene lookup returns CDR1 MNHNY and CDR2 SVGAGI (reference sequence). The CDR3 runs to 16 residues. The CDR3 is CASSYKGQGVSYEQYF. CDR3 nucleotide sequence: TGTGCCAGCAGTTACAAAGGACAGGGTGTCTCCTACGAGCAGTACTTC.

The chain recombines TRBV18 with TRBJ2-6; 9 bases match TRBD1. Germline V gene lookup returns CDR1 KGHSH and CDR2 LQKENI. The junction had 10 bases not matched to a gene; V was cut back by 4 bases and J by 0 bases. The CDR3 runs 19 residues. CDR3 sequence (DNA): TGTGCCAGCTCACTCGCCCGGGACAGGGTTTTCTCTGGGGCCAACGTCCTGACTTTC. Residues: CASSLARDRVFSGANVLTF.

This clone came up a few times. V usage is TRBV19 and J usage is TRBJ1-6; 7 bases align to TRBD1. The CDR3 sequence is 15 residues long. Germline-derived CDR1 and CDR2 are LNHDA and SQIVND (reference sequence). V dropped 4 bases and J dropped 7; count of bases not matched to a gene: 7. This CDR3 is CASSTPGRGNSPLHF. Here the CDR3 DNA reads TGTGCCAGTAGTACACCCGGCAGGGGGAATTCACCCCTCCACTTT.

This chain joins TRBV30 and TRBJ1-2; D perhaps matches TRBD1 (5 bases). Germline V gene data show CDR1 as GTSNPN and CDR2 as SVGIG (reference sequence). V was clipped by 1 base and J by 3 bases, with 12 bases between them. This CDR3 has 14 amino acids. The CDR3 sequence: CAWSGAPGDYGYTF. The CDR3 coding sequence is TGTGCCTGGAGTGGAGCTCCGGGGGACTATGGCTACACCTTC.

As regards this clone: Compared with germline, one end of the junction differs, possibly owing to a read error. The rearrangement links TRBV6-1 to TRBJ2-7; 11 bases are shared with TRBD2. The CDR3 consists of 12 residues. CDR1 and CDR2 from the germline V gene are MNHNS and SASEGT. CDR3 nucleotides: TGTGCCAGCAGTGATTTCCCTTCTAGCGGGAGGTTC. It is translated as CASSDFPSSGRF.

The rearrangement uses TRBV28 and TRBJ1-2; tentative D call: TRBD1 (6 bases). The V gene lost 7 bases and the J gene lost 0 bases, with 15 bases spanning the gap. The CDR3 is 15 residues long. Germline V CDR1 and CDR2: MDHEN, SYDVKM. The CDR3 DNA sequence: TGTGCCAGCAACTCAAGGACAGCAGCTAACTATGGCTACACCTTC. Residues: CASNSRTAANYGYTF.

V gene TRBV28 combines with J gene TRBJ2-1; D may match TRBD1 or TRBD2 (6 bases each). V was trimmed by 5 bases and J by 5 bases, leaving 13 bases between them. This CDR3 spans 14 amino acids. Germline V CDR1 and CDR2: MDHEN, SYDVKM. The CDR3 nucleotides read TGTGCCAGCAGTCGGAGGGGGGCCGACAATGAGCAGTTCTTC. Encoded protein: CASSRRGADNEQFF.

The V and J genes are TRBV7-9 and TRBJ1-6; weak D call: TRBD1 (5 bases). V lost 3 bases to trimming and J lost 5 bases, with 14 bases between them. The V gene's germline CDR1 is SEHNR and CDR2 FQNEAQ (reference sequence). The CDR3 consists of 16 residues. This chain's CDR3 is CASSLSRATDNSPLHF. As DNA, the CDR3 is TGTGCCAGCAGCTTGAGTCGGGCGACAGATAATTCACCCCTCCACTTT.

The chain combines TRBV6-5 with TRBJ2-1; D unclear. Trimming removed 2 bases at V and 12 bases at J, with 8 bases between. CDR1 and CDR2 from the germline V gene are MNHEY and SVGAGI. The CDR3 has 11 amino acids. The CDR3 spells CASSYRSRQFF. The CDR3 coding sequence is TGTGCCAGCAGTTACCGGTCTAGGCAGTTCTTC.

CDR3 in amino acids: CASSSGGSYTF. The CDR3 bases are TGTGCCAGCAGCAGCGGTGGGAGCTACACCTTC. The rearrangement links TRBV6-1 to TRBJ1-2; D not resolved. Trimming stripped 6 bases from V and 9 bases from J, with 11 bases between. The germline V gene encodes CDR1 MNHNS and CDR2 SASEGT. This CDR3 comprises 11 residues.

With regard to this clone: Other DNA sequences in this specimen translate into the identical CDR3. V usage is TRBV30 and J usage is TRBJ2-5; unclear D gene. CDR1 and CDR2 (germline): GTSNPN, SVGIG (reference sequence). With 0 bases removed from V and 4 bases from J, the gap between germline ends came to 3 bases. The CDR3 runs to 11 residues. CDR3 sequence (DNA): TGTGCCTGGAGTGTTGGAGAGACCCAGTACTTC. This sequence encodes CAWSVGETQYF.

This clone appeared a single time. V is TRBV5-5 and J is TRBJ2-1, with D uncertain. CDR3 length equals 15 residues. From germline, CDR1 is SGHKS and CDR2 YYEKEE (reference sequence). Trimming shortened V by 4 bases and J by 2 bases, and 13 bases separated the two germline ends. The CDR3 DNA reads TGTGCCAGCAGCAGCCTTGGCGGAGCCTACAATGAGCAGTTCTTC. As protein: CASSSLGGAYNEQFF.

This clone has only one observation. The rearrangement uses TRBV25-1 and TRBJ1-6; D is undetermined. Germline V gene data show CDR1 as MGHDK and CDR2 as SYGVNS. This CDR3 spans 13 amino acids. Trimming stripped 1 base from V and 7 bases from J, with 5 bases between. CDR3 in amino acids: CASSELSNSPLHF. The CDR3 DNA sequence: TGTGCCAGCAGTGAATTAAGCAATTCACCCCTCCACTTT.

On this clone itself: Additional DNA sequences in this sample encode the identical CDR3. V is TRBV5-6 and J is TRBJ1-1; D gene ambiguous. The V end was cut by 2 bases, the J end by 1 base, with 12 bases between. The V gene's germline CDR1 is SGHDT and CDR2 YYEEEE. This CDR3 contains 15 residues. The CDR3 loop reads CASSFDTGKNTEAFF. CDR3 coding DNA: TGTGCCAGCAGCTTTGACACCGGCAAGAACACTGAAGCTTTCTTT.

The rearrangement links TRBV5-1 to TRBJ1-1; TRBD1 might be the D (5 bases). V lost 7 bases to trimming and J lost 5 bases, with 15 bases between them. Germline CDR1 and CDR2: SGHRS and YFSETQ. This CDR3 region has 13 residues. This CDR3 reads CASRRQGGTEAFF. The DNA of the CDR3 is TGCGCCAGCCGGCGTCAGGGTGGGACTGAAGCTTTCTTT.

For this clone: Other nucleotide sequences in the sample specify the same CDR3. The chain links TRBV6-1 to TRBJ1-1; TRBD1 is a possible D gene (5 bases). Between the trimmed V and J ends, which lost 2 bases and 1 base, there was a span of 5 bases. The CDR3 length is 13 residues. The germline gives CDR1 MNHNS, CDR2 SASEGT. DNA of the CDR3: TGTGCCAGCAGTGAAAGGGGGAACACTGAAGCTTTCTTT. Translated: CASSERGNTEAFF.

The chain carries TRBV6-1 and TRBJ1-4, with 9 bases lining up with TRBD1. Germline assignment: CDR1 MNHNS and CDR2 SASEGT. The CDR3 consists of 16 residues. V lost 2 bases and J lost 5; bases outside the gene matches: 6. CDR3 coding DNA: TGTGCCAGCAGTGAATCCGGGACAGGGATCAATGAAAAACTGTTTTTT. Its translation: CASSESGTGINEKLFF.

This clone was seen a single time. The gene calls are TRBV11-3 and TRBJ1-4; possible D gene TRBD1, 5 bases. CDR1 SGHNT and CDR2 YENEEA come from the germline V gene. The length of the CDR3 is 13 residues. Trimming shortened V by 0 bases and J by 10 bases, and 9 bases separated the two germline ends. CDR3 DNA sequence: TGTGCCAGCAGCTTAGATGGAGGGACAAAACTGTTTTTT. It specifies CASSLDGGTKLFF. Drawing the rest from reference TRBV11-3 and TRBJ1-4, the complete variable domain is EAGVVQSPRYKIIEKKQPVAFWCNPISGHNTLYWYLQNLGQGPELLIRYENEEAVDDSQLPKDRFSAERLKGVDSTLKIQPAELGDSAVYLCASSLDGGTKLFFGSGTQLSVL.

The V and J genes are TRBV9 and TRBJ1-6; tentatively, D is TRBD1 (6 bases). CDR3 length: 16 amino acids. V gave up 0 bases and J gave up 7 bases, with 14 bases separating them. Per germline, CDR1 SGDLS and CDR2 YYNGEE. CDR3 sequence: CASSVGDIRLNSPLHF. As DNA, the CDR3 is TGTGCCAGCAGCGTAGGGGACATCCGACTAAATTCACCCCTCCACTTT. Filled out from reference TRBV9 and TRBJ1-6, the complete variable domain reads DSGVTQTPKHLITATGQRVTLRCSPRSGDLSVYWYQQSLDQGLQFLIQYYNGEERAKGNILERFSAQQFPDLHSELNLSSLELGDSALYFCASSVGDIRLNSPLHFGNGTRLTVT.

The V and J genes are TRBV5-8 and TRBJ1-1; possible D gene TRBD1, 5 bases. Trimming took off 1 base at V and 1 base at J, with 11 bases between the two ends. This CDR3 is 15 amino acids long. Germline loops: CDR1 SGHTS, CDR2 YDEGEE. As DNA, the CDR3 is TGTGCCAGCAGCTTGATGGGGACGGCGAACACTGAAGCTTTCTTT. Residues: CASSLMGTANTEAFF.

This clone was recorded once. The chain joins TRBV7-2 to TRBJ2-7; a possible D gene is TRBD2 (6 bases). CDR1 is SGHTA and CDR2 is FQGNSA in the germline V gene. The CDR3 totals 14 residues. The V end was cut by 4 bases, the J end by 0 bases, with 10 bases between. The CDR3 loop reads CASSYAGYSYEQYF. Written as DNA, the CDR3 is TGTGCCAGCAGCTATGCGGGATACTCCTACGAGCAGTACTTC.

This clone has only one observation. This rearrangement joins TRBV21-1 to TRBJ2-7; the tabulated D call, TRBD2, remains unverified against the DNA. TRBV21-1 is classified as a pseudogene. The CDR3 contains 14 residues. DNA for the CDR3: TGTGCCAGCAGCCGGGACGGGAGCTCCTACGAGCAGTACTTC. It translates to CASSRDGSSYEQYF.

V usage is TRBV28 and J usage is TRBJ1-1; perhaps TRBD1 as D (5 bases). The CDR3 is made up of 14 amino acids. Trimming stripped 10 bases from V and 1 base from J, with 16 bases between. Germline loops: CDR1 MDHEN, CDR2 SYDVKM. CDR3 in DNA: TGTGCCACGGAAAAAAGGGGAGGGAACACTGAAGCTTTCTTT. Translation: CATEKRGGNTEAFF.